These 24 T cell receptor beta chains were sequenced from one sample in a study of T cell responses to AZD1222 COVID-19 vaccine. Repertoires were generated with immunoSEQ multiplex PCR, while TCRdb's copy carries only in-frame clones and drops some. The sample has about 150,000 clones, over 85% seen once. Here the sequenced sample was peripheral blood, taken on day 0 of AZD1222 vaccination. Source of these receptors: an adult in good health.

This chain connects TRBV27 to TRBJ1-2; D is unresolved. CDR1 MNHEY and CDR2 SMNVEV come from the germline V gene (reference sequence). This CDR3 comprises 13 residues. V shed 6 bases and J shed 3 bases, with 11 bases lying between them. CDR3 nucleotide sequence: TGTGCCAGCAGCTATCAGGTGGACTATGGCTACACCTTC. Encoded protein: CASSYQVDYGYTF.

The rearrangement links TRBV10-3 to TRBJ1-1; the D is unclear. The CDR3 extends over 14 amino acids. V was clipped by 3 bases and J by 6 bases, with 14 bases between them. From germline, CDR1 is ENHRY and CDR2 SYGVKD. Here the CDR3 reads CAISEKALFAEAFF. CDR3 sequence (DNA): TGTGCCATCAGTGAAAAGGCCCTTTTCGCTGAAGCTTTCTTT.

This clone came up a few times. Here the CDR3 reads CASSLTAAQETQYF. CDR3 sequence (DNA): TGCGCCAGCAGCTTGACAGCTGCCCAAGAGACCCAGTACTTC. This chain connects TRBV5-1 to TRBJ2-5, with D uncertain. Germline-derived CDR1 and CDR2 are SGHRS and YFSETQ. This CDR3 comprises 14 residues. V was clipped by 1 base and J by 1 base, with 8 bases between them.

This sequence joins TRBV2 and TRBJ2-3; a weak D match, TRBD1 (5 bases). The CDR3 contains 13 residues. The V gene lost 11 bases and the J gene lost 2 bases, with 14 bases spanning the gap. CDR1 SNHLY and CDR2 FYNNEI come from the germline V gene. CDR3 amino acids: CAVRAGLTDTQYF. The CDR3 DNA sequence: TGTGCCGTCAGGGCAGGCCTCACAGATACGCAGTATTTT.

The chain has TRBV18 and TRBJ1-3; weak D call: TRBD1 (5 bases). From germline, CDR1 is KGHSH and CDR2 LQKENI. Trimming left V 4 bases short and J 7 bases short, with 11 bases between. This CDR3 spans 13 amino acids. The CDR3 region is CASSLGEENTIYF. The CDR3 DNA reads TGTGCCAGCTCACTGGGGGAGGAGAACACCATATATTTT.

This clone showed up just once. The chain joins TRBV5-4 to TRBJ1-2, with a possible D match to TRBD1 (6 bases). Trimming took off 2 bases at V and 7 bases at J, with 12 bases between the two ends. The CDR3 sequence is 13 residues long. Germline V gives CDR1 SGHNT, CDR2 YYREEE (reference sequence). The CDR3: CASSLVQGGGYTF. CDR3 bases: TGTGCCAGCAGCTTAGTACAGGGCGGTGGCTACACCTTC.

The J gene is TRBJ2-3, the V gene TRBV14; D uncertain. CDR3 length: 14 residues. The germline V gene encodes CDR1 SGHDN and CDR2 FVKESK. The V end lost 6 bases, the J end lost 2 bases, and 12 bases lay between the germline ends. This CDR3 is CASRHGLSTDTQYF. The CDR3 bases are TGTGCCAGCAGACACGGTTTGTCCACAGATACGCAGTATTTT.

This sequence joins TRBV5-1 and TRBJ2-1, with a possible D match to TRBD2 (5 bases). This CDR3 spans 16 amino acids. Germline CDR1 reads SGHRS; CDR2 reads YFSETQ. Trimming left V 7 bases short and J 0 bases short, with 17 bases between. For the CDR3, the DNA is TGCGCCAGCGTCGGGCTGGGGAGAAGCTCCTACAATGAGCAGTTCTTC. Protein sequence: CASVGLGRSSYNEQFF.

This chain links TRBV3-1 (or the pseudogene TRBV3-2) with TRBJ1-1; D is unclear. Looked up from germline, CDR1 is LGHDT and CDR2 is YNNKEL (reference sequence). The CDR3 loop spans 13 amino acids. V lost 4 bases to trimming and J lost 5 bases, with 11 bases between them. This CDR3 reads CASSPFLGTEAFF. The CDR3 region has the DNA TGTGCCAGCAGCCCTTTCCTTGGGACTGAAGCTTTCTTT.

This sequence joins TRBV7-3 and TRBJ1-3; no clear D. The CDR3 runs to 16 residues. V was cut by 5 bases and J by 0 bases, with 14 bases left in between. Germline-derived CDR1 and CDR2 are SGHTA and FQGTGA. The CDR3 sequence: CASSPTPGVSGNTIYF. CDR3 sequence (DNA): TGTGCCAGCAGCCCTACCCCAGGAGTCTCTGGAAACACCATATATTTT.

This clone was seen a single time. The V and J genes are TRBV19 and TRBJ1-3; a weak D match, TRBD1 (5 bases). The CDR3 sequence is 16 residues long. V was cut by 7 bases and J by 1 base, with 17 bases left in between. Germline assignment: CDR1 LNHDA and CDR2 SQIVND (reference sequence). The CDR3 DNA reads TGTGCCAGTATGACAGCGCCTGTCTCGTCTGGAAACACCATATATTTT. Translating gives CASMTAPVSSGNTIYF.

V usage is TRBV10-3 and J usage is TRBJ2-3; either TRBD1 or TRBD2 may supply D (7 bases each). V lost 0 bases, J lost 0 bases, and 13 bases lay in between. The CDR3 covers 17 residues. Germline V CDR1 and CDR2: ENHRY, SYGVKD. CDR3 sequence: CAISESGQGGSTDTQYF. CDR3 sequence (DNA): TGTGCCATCAGTGAGTCAGGCCAGGGGGGGAGCACAGATACGCAGTATTTT.

CDR3: CAVQSGGNTQYF. The CDR3 DNA reads TGTGCCGTCCAAAGCGGAGGGAATACGCAGTATTTT. The chain uses TRBV7-9 and TRBJ2-3, with D maybe TRBD2 (6 bases). Germline assignment: CDR1 SEHNR and CDR2 FQNEAQ (reference sequence). The CDR3 runs 12 residues. The V end lost 11 bases, the J end lost 7 bases, and 16 bases lay between the germline ends.

This clone was observed a handful of times. The chain combines TRBV7-9 with TRBJ1-1; no clear D. V was clipped by 3 bases and J by 4 bases, with 9 bases between them. Germline loops: CDR1 SEHNR, CDR2 FQNEAQ (reference sequence). The CDR3 has 13 residues. The CDR3, as DNA: TGTGCCAGCAGCTTGGCAGGACTCACTGAAGCTTTCTTT. Protein: CASSLAGLTEAFF.

This chain connects TRBV5-8 to TRBJ2-1; D call uncertain. This CDR3 has 11 amino acids. The V gene's germline CDR1 is SGHTS and CDR2 YDEGEE. V was trimmed by 3 bases and J by 10 bases, leaving 8 bases between them. The CDR3 bases are TGTGCCAGCAGCTACCGGTGGGAGCAGTTCTTC. This sequence encodes CASSYRWEQFF.

The gene calls are TRBV10-3 and TRBJ1-1; maybe TRBD1 (6 bases). From germline, CDR1 is ENHRY and CDR2 SYGVKD. This CDR3 is 15 amino acids long. The V end lost 3 bases, the J end lost 1 base, and 12 bases lay between the germline ends. CDR3 sequence (DNA): TGTGCCATCAGTGAACGACAGGCCCGGAACACTGAAGCTTTCTTT. Translated, it gives CAISERQARNTEAFF.

The genes are TRBV5-6 and TRBJ2-1; D is unclear. Looked up from germline, CDR1 is SGHDT and CDR2 is YYEEEE. The CDR3 has 12 amino acids. Trimming took off 3 bases at V and 15 bases at J, with 16 bases between the two ends. Written as DNA, the CDR3 is TGTGCCAGCAGCTCCTCCTTCACGCCCACGTTCTTC. Translated, it gives CASSSSFTPTFF.

The table lists this clone with a count of one. The chain combines TRBV14 with TRBJ1-1; the D gene is possibly TRBD1 (6 bases). Germline V lookup: CDR1 SGHDN, CDR2 FVKESK. Trimming left V 5 bases short and J 4 bases short, with 14 bases between. This CDR3 comprises 14 residues. This CDR3 reads CASSYNVQGTEAFF. The CDR3 region has the DNA TGTGCCAGCAGCTACAACGTACAGGGCACTGAAGCTTTCTTT. The full variable domain, in which reference TRBV14 and TRBJ1-1 provide the parts outside the CDR3, is EAGVTQFPSHSVIEKGQTVTLRCDPISGHDNLYWYRRVMGKEIKFLLHFVKESKQDESGMPNNRFLAERTGGTYSTLKVQPAELEDSGVYFCASSYNVQGTEAFFGQGTRLTVV.

This chain links TRBV5-1 with TRBJ2-3; 8 positions match TRBD2. CDR1 and CDR2 from the germline V gene are SGHRS and YFSETQ. V shed 4 bases, J shed 4 bases, and the junction held 5 bases outside the gene matches. The CDR3 sequence is 14 residues long. For the CDR3, the DNA is TGCGCCAGCAGCCCCGGGACTAGTTCAGATACGCAGTATTTT. Translation gives CASSPGTSSDTQYF. The variable domain in full, completed from reference TRBV5-1 and TRBJ2-3, reads KAGVTQTPRYLIKTRGQQVTLSCSPISGHRSVSWYQQTPGQGLQFLFEYFSETQRNKGNFPGRFSGRQFSNSRSEMNVSTLELGDSALYLCASSPGTSSDTQYFGPGTRLTVL.

The gene calls are TRBV6-5 and TRBJ1-5, with D possibly matching TRBD1 (5 bases). This CDR3 comprises 13 residues. V lost 5 bases and J 9 bases, leaving 14 bases between the germline ends. Looked up from germline, CDR1 is MNHEY and CDR2 is SVGAGI. CDR3 in amino acids: CASSRLGRGPQHF. The CDR3, as DNA: TGTGCCAGCAGTAGATTGGGGCGAGGGCCCCAGCATTTT.

The chain employs TRBV19 and TRBJ2-3; 8 bases are shared with TRBD1. The CDR3 sequence is 16 residues long. Trimming at V came to 3 bases and at J to 4 bases, leaving 9 bases not matched to a gene. Per the germline V gene, CDR1 is LNHDA and CDR2 is SQIVND (reference sequence). Here the CDR3 reads CASSMGTGGRADTQYF. The CDR3 coding sequence is TGTGCCAGTAGTATGGGGACAGGCGGGCGCGCAGATACGCAGTATTTT.

The chain joins TRBV9 to TRBJ2-4; either TRBD1 or TRBD2 may fit D (5 bases each). V lost 3 bases and J 1 base, leaving 14 bases between the germline ends. The CDR3 contains 16 residues. Germline V gives CDR1 SGDLS, CDR2 YYNGEE. CDR3 nucleotides: TGTGCCAGCAGCGCCCACCTGGGGGAGGCCAAAAACATTCAGTACTTC. This sequence encodes CASSAHLGEAKNIQYF.

The chain combines TRBV7-6 with TRBJ2-1; perhaps TRBD1 as D (6 bases). CDR1 SGHVS and CDR2 FNYEAQ come from the germline V gene. Trimming took off 5 bases at V and 0 bases at J, with 11 bases between the two ends. The CDR3 is 15 amino acids. The CDR3 sequence is CASSAGQLSYNEQFF. The CDR3 coding sequence is TGTGCCAGCAGCGCAGGACAGCTCTCCTACAATGAGCAGTTCTTC. The full variable domain, its missing parts supplied by reference TRBV7-6 and TRBJ2-1, is GAGVSQSPRYKVTKRGQDVALRCDPISGHVSLYWYRQALGQGPEFLTYFNYEAQQDKSGLPNDRFSAERPEGSISTLTIQRTEQRDSAMYRCASSAGQLSYNEQFFGPGTRLTVL.

This clone is a singleton in its sample. The gene calls are TRBV6-2 or TRBV6-3 and TRBJ1-1, with 10 bases fitting TRBD1. Germline-derived CDR1 and CDR2 are MNHEY and SVGEGT. There are 16 residues in the CDR3. Losses at the gene ends were 2 bases for V and 2 bases for J; bases not matched to a gene: 5. The CDR3 protein is CASSYTRQGANTEAFF. The CDR3 DNA follows: TGTGCCAGCAGTTACACCCGACAGGGGGCAAACACTGAAGCTTTCTTT.